This T cell receptor beta chain was identified during a study of beta chain features in type 1 diabetes. Study-level results: Significant though moderate, a shortening of TCRB CDR3s appeared in all four CD4+ subsets of Type 1 diabetes patients.

The authors reverse transcribed all of the isolated RNA, so sequencing captured expressed TCRB transcripts. Libraries were prepared by immunoSEQ multiplex PCR; TCRdb keeps only in-frame clonotypes and omits some of them. The sample includes about 170,000 clones, about 7.9% seen only once; the top ten take roughly 0.5%. There are many counts of this clone. Antigen unknown. CDR3 length: 16 amino acids. Trimming cost V 0 bases and J 4 bases; bases outside gene matches: 6. The TCR comes from a man aged 18 to 30 with type 1 diabetes. The sequenced sample consisted of central memory CD4+ T cells from blood. V and J are TRBV23-1 and TRBJ2-7; 10 bases align to TRBD1. TRBV23-1 is known as an ORF, though its function is uncertain. DNA of the CDR3: TGCGCCAGCAGTCAATCCGGGACAGGGGCGTCGTACGAGCAGTACTTC. It codes for CASSQSGTGASYEQYF.